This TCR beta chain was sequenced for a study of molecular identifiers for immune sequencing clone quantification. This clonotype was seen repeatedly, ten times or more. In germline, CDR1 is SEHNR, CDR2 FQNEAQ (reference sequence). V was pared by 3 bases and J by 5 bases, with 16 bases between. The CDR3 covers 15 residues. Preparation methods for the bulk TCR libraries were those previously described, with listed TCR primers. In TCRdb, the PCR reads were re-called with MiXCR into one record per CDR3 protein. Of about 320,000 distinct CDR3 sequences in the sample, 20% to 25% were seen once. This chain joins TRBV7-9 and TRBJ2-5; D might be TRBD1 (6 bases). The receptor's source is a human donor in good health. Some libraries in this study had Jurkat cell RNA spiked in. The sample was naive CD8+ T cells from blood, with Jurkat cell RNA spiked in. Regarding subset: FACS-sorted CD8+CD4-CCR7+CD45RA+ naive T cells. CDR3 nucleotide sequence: TGTGCCAGCAGCTTGCCTTCAGGGGTCGGCGAGACCCAGTACTTC. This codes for CASSLPSGVGETQYF.